Presented here are 3 T cell receptor beta chains from one specimen sequenced in a study of TIL therapy for anti-PD-1-resistant metastatic lung cancer (dated by TCRdb to the early 2020s). TCR beta CDR3 regions were amplified from genomic DNA by bias-controlled multiplex PCR with the immunoSEQ v3 hsTCRB kit. The source is immuneACCESS, and TCRdb retained only in-frame sequences with V and J called. Part of the clones is not carried over; for the studies checked, unresolved V genes explain less than half of this, and the remainder is unexplained. This sample holds 45,000 to 60,000 clones; approximately 79% were observed only once. About 5% of the sample is in the top ten clones. Taken with the paper, the label for time point translates to: pre-treatment sample, taken before nivolumab and TIL therapy. Sequencing was performed on blood, taken at baseline. The source is a woman aged 30 to 85 with non-small cell lung cancer.

The rearrangement uses TRBV29-1 and TRBJ2-7, with D tentatively TRBD2 (6 bases). V was clipped by 0 bases and J by 0 bases, with 6 bases between them. CDR3 length equals 13 residues. Germline loops: CDR1 SQVTM, CDR2 ANQGSEA. DNA of the CDR3: TGCAGCGTTGAAGACGGGGGCTCCTACGAGCAGTACTTC. This sequence encodes CSVEDGGSYEQYF.

The genes are TRBV29-1 and TRBJ1-2, with 8 bases identical to TRBD1. This CDR3 is built from 12 residues. V dropped 7 bases and J dropped 2; count of bases not matched to a gene: 3. CDR1 is SQVTM and CDR2 is ANQGSEA in the germline V gene. The CDR3 sequence is CSGYRGNYGYTF. CDR3 DNA sequence: TGCAGCGGTTACAGGGGGAACTATGGCTACACCTTC.

V and J are TRBV6-5 and TRBJ2-7; D gene unclear. The CDR3 extends over 12 amino acids. CDR1 and CDR2 from the germline V gene are MNHEY and SVGAGI. V was pared by 5 bases and J by 0 bases, with 5 bases between. CDR3 bases: TGTGCCAGCAGTGCCCCCTCCTACGAGCAGTACTTC. It yields the protein CASSAPSYEQYF.